These 27 T cell receptor beta chains came from one sample sequenced in a study of shared clonotypes between healthy human individuals. Sequencing used immunoSEQ multiplex PCR; TCRdb keeps in-frame clones, though not all of them. The data contain more than 200,000 clones, 50% to 75% of them seen just once; the ten biggest clones take up 11%. Sequencing input: memory CD4+ T cells sorted from blood. Subset defined: CD45RA-negative fraction. The receptor source for this set is a man younger than 40 in good health.

This clone has more than one count but fewer than ten. The chain joins TRBV4-1 to TRBJ2-4; D perhaps matches TRBD1 (6 bases). The CDR3 is 17 amino acids. CDR1 is MGHRA, CDR2 YSYEKL, per germline. Trimming shortened V by 3 bases and J by 0 bases, and 15 bases separated the two germline ends. CDR3 in DNA: TGCGCCAGCAGCCAGTCCCCAGGGACACTAGCCAAAAACATTCAGTACTTC. Amino acid sequence: CASSQSPGTLAKNIQYF.

This chain connects TRBV28 to TRBJ2-4; 7 bases are shared with TRBD1. CDR3 size: 15 residues. J was trimmed by 1 base and V by 5 bases; bases with no gene match: 5. CDR1 and CDR2 from the germline V gene are MDHEN and SYDVKM. The CDR3 region is CASSKTGTAKNIQYF. As DNA, the CDR3 is TGTGCCAGCAGTAAGACAGGGACGGCCAAAAACATTCAGTACTTC.

The J gene is TRBJ2-3, the V gene TRBV5-1; 11 bases line up with TRBD2. This CDR3 comprises 14 residues. CDR1 is SGHRS and CDR2 is YFSETQ in the germline V gene. V gave up 9 bases and J gave up 0 bases; unmatched junction bases: 3. In nucleotides, the CDR3 is TGCGCCACTCGGACTAGCGGGAGCACAGATACGCAGTATTTT. Protein product: CATRTSGSTDTQYF.

The chain is built from TRBV19 and TRBJ2-7; D is undetermined. This CDR3 is built from 13 residues. Germline CDR1 LNHDA, CDR2 SQIVND (reference sequence). Trimming cost V 5 bases and J 5 bases, with 13 bases left between them. The CDR3 DNA follows: TGTGCCAGTAGTGGCCCAGATCAAAACGAGCAGTACTTC. As protein: CASSGPDQNEQYF. Full variable domain (rest looked up from reference TRBV19 and TRBJ2-7): DGGITQSPKYLFRKEGQNVTLSCEQNLNHDAMYWYRQDPGQGLRLIYYSQIVNDFQKGDIAEGYSVSREKKESFPLTVTSAQKNPTAFYLCASSGPDQNEQYFGPGTRLTVT.

This clone was recorded at least ten times. V and J are TRBV4-1 and TRBJ1-5; 12 bases line up with TRBD1. CDR1 is MGHRA, CDR2 YSYEKL, per germline. V shed 1 base, J shed 0 bases, and the junction held 10 bases outside the gene matches. The CDR3 consists of 20 residues. The CDR3 spells CASSQGEWGQGANSNQPQHF. In nucleotides, the CDR3 is TGCGCCAGCAGCCAAGGGGAGTGGGGACAGGGGGCTAATAGCAATCAGCCCCAGCATTTT.

The chain combines TRBV28 with TRBJ2-7; D is undetermined. Germline V CDR1 and CDR2: MDHEN, SYDVKM. The CDR3 is 11 amino acids. V was shortened by 7 bases and J by 4 bases, with 8 bases between the two germline ends. The CDR3 loop reads CASTLGYEQYF. As DNA, the CDR3 is TGTGCCAGCACCCTGGGATACGAGCAGTACTTC.

The J gene is TRBJ1-2, the V gene TRBV18; D uncertain. The CDR3 totals 16 residues. V shed 3 bases and J shed 0 bases, with 14 bases lying between them. Germline V lookup: CDR1 KGHSH, CDR2 LQKENI. CDR3 loop: CASSPLTSLANYGYTF. CDR3 in DNA: TGTGCCAGCTCACCCCTGACGTCTTTAGCTAACTATGGCTACACCTTC.

This clone was picked up a small number of times. V gene TRBV7-9 combines with J gene TRBJ1-2; no definite D call. The germline V and J ends were trimmed by 3 bases and 8 bases, with 19 bases remaining between them. This CDR3 contains 15 residues. Germline assignment: CDR1 SEHNR and CDR2 FQNEAQ (reference sequence). CDR3 sequence reads: CASSLKPTPWNGYTF. The CDR3 DNA reads as TGTGCCAGCAGCTTGAAACCGACCCCTTGGAACGGCTACACCTTC.

The chain combines TRBV6-6 with TRBJ2-1; the match to TRBD1 covers 9 bases. Unmatched junction bases numbered 3, after V lost 2 bases and J lost 7 bases. The germline gives CDR1 MNHNY, CDR2 SVGAGI (reference sequence). This CDR3 has 14 amino acids. The CDR3 region has the DNA TGTGCCAGCAGTTACGGGACAGGGACTAATGAGCAGTTCTTC. Amino acid sequence: CASSYGTGTNEQFF.

This clone was recorded once. The rearrangement links TRBV14 to TRBJ2-1; tentatively, D is TRBD2 (5 bases). The germline V gene encodes CDR1 SGHDN and CDR2 FVKESK. V shed 1 base and J shed 2 bases, with 9 bases lying between them. This CDR3 contains 15 residues. This chain's CDR3 is CASSQVEGAYNEQFF. The CDR3 nucleotides are TGTGCCAGCAGCCAAGTAGAGGGAGCCTACAATGAGCAGTTCTTC.

This clone was found many times. V usage is TRBV9 and J usage is TRBJ2-3; TRBD2 agrees at 14 bases. After removal of 4 bases from V and 3 bases from J, the junction contained 10 bases not matched to a gene. The CDR3 sequence is 18 residues long. CDR1 SGDLS and CDR2 YYNGEE come from the germline V gene. The CDR3 protein is CASSPRLAGGPHTDTQYF. Here the CDR3 DNA reads TGTGCCAGCAGCCCCCGACTAGCGGGAGGGCCTCATACAGATACGCAGTATTTT.

The chain recombines TRBV30 with TRBJ2-2; D gene unclear. CDR1 GTSNPN and CDR2 SVGIG come from the germline V gene (reference sequence). This CDR3 is built from 13 residues. Trimming cost V 5 bases and J 6 bases, with 13 bases left between them. CDR3 sequence (DNA): TGTGCCTGGGAGGTGCGTCCCTCCGGGGAGCTGTTTTTT. Translated, it gives CAWEVRPSGELFF.

The rearrangement joins TRBV16 to TRBJ1-2, with D possibly being TRBD1 (5 bases). V was clipped by 1 base and J by 7 bases, with 10 bases between them. The length of the CDR3 is 13 residues. Germline V gene sequence: CDR1 KGHSY, CDR2 FQNENV. This CDR3 reads CASSQWQGGGYTF. Written as DNA, the CDR3 is TGTGCCAGCAGCCAATGGCAGGGCGGTGGCTACACCTTC.

With respect to this clone: Other DNA sequences of this sample code for an identical CDR3. CDR3 coding DNA: TGTGCCAGCAGTGAAAGACTTTACAATGAGCAGTTCTTC. It translates to CASSERLYNEQFF. This chain uses TRBV6-4 with TRBJ2-1; D not resolved. CDR1 is MRHNA, CDR2 SNTAGT, per germline. The ends were cut back, 3 bases at V and 4 bases at J, with 7 bases in the middle. This CDR3 has 13 residues.

CDR3 residues: CASSTGLAGMSFTGELFF. Written as DNA, the CDR3 is TGTGCCAGCAGCACGGGACTAGCGGGAATGTCGTTCACCGGGGAGCTGTTTTTT. The chain uses TRBV5-4 and TRBJ2-2, with 13 nucleotides matching TRBD2. The V segment lost 4 bases and the J segment 4 bases; nucleotides outside the gene matches: 10. Germline V lookup: CDR1 SGHNT, CDR2 YYREEE (reference sequence). This CDR3 has 18 residues.

This clone was counted a single time. The V and J genes are TRBV28 and TRBJ2-1; D is ambiguous. CDR1 MDHEN and CDR2 SYDVKM come from the germline V gene. The CDR3 totals 15 residues. V lost 1 base and J lost 10, with 17 bases in between. CDR3: CASSLLVGAIVEQFF. The CDR3 DNA follows: TGTGCCAGCAGTTTATTAGTGGGCGCAATCGTGGAGCAGTTCTTC.

V gene TRBV12-2 combines with J gene TRBJ2-7. TRBV12-2 is reported as a pseudogene. The CDR3 loop spans 16 amino acids. CDR3 nucleotides: TGTGCAAGTCGCCCGGAAACCCGGGACCAAACCTACGAGCAGTACTTC. Translating it yields CASRPETRDQTYEQYF.

This CDR3 reads CASSWMDRGSYNEQFF. CDR3 sequence (DNA): TGTGCCAGCAGCTGGATGGACAGGGGCTCCTACAATGAGCAGTTCTTC. The chain recombines TRBV5-6 with TRBJ2-1; 9 bases fit TRBD1. Germline lookup yields CDR1 SGHDT and CDR2 YYEEEE. The CDR3 is 16 residues long. V was pared by 3 bases and J by 0 bases, with 4 bases of the junction left unmatched.

The chain carries TRBV6-1 and TRBJ2-7, with 10 bases aligning to TRBD2. The CDR3 totals 19 residues. Germline CDR1 and CDR2: MNHNS and SASEGT. V dropped 2 bases and J dropped 0; count of bases not matched to a gene: 13. The CDR3 loop reads CASSENLWTSGVFSYEQYF. The DNA of the CDR3 is TGTGCCAGCAGTGAAAACTTATGGACTAGCGGCGTCTTCTCCTACGAGCAGTACTTC.

V usage is TRBV28 and J usage is TRBJ2-5, with D unclear. Trimming removed 6 bases from V and 0 bases from J, with 11 bases in between. The germline gives CDR1 MDHEN, CDR2 SYDVKM. This CDR3 is 14 amino acids long. In DNA form, the CDR3 reads TGTGCCAGCAGAGGGTATCGGTACCAAGAGACCCAGTACTTC. As protein: CASRGYRYQETQYF.

This sequence joins TRBV14 and TRBJ2-1; D gene uncertain. V dropped 1 base and J dropped 6 bases, with 10 bases sitting between them. Germline V gives CDR1 SGHDN, CDR2 FVKESK. The CDR3 is 14 amino acids. The CDR3 sequence is CASSQGGFGNEQFF. DNA for the CDR3: TGTGCCAGCAGCCAAGGTGGATTCGGCAATGAGCAGTTCTTC.

This clone was found once. The J gene is TRBJ2-1, the V gene TRBV7-3, with D possibly TRBD2 on 6 matching bases. Trimming shortened V by 5 bases and J by 5 bases, and 13 bases separated the two germline ends. Germline-derived CDR1 and CDR2 are SGHTA and FQGTGA. This CDR3 region has 14 residues. CDR3 protein: CASSRMGLHNEQFF. The CDR3 DNA follows: TGTGCCAGCAGCCGAATGGGACTCCACAATGAGCAGTTCTTC.

This clone turned up a few times. This rearrangement joins TRBV10-3 to TRBJ1-5, with D uncertain. With 10 bases removed from V and 6 bases from J, the gap between germline ends came to 25 bases. CDR1 and CDR2 (germline): ENHRY, SYGVKD. The CDR3 has 16 amino acids. The CDR3 DNA is TGTGCCACGTCGATTAGGGATGTTGGTTCAGGTCAGCCCCAGCATTTT. This gives the protein CATSIRDVGSGQPQHF.

The gene calls are TRBV25-1 and TRBJ2-7; 9 bases line up with TRBD1. The germline V gene has CDR1 MGHDK and CDR2 SYGVNS. The CDR3 extends over 14 amino acids. J was trimmed by 6 bases and V by 2 bases; bases with no gene match: 5. CDR3 in DNA: TGTGCCAGCAGTGAAGAGGGACAGGGCCCCGAGCAGTACTTC. As protein: CASSEEGQGPEQYF.

Concerning this clone: An end of the junction does not agree with germline; a read error may underlie this. The chain couples TRBV30 to TRBJ1-3; D gene unclear. Germline loops: CDR1 GTSNPN, CDR2 SVGIG (reference sequence). The CDR3 covers 13 residues. The CDR3 sequence is CARRTVSGNTIYF. The CDR3 coding sequence is TGTGCCCGGAGGACCGTCTCTGGAAACACCATATATTTT.

The chain carries TRBV4-3 and TRBJ2-7; D is perhaps TRBD2 (6 bases). The length of the CDR3 is 18 residues. CDR1 is LGHNA, CDR2 YSLEER, per germline. V lost 0 bases to trimming and J lost 5 bases, with 23 bases between them. CDR3 nucleotides: TGCGCCAGCAGCCAAGATCTTGAGTTGGGACTCACAACCAACGAGCAGTACTTC. Translated, it gives CASSQDLELGLTTNEQYF.

There are a few counts of this clone. The gene calls are TRBV7-9 and TRBJ2-1; D is uncertain. The CDR3 has 13 amino acids. CDR1 is SEHNR and CDR2 is FQNEAQ in the germline V gene (reference sequence). V was shortened by 5 bases and J by 6 bases, with 11 bases between the two germline ends. The CDR3 coding sequence is TGTGCCAGCAGCCAGATCCCCCTCAATGAGCAGTTCTTC. As protein: CASSQIPLNEQFF.